A single sample is the source of the 2 T cell receptor beta chains below, sequenced in a study of monozygotic twins with inflammatory bowel disease. One entry per CDR3 protein, without DNA, is what TCRdb gives after re-calling the 5' RACE reads. Reported are 300,000 to 400,000 distinct CDR3 sequences; the ten largest clones contain around 2%. Sequencing was carried out using blood. The receptors here all came from a human donor with ulcerative colitis or Crohn's disease, or a healthy co-twin of an affected twin (not recorded which).

The V call is TRBV5-1, the J call TRBJ1-6; TCRdb indicates TRBD1, and absent DNA this call remains unverified. Germline V gives CDR1 SGHRS, CDR2 YFSETQ. The CDR3 has 16 residues. The CDR3 loop is CASSLGTGESNSPLHF.

J is TRBJ2-3 and V is TRBV7-8; lacking DNA, the TRBD2 call made by TCRdb goes unchecked. The CDR3 length is 19 residues. From germline, CDR1 is SGHVS and CDR2 FQNEAQ. The chain's CDR3 is CASSLDKHHRAGTTDTQYF.